Listed below are T cell receptor beta chains from one sample, sequenced in a study of blood T cell repertoires in COVID-19. Generated by immunoSEQ multiplex PCR, the TCRdb table keeps only in-frame clones and is missing some. The profile shows just over 300,000 clones, 90% of them singletons. The sequencing sample was made of PBMCs or T cells enriched from blood (not recorded which). These receptors were obtained from a woman aged 18-29 years with acute COVID-19. Each CDR3 is given with its conserved first and last residue. D genes are given only for firm matches. Some rows mark clone size as missing; the rest say once, few, many or name a class of expanded clone.

j_gene	v_gene	abundance	d_gene	CDR3nt	CDR3aa
TRBJ2-1	TRBV30	once	NA	TGTGCCTGGAGTCATGGCGGGAAATTAAATGAGCAGTTCTTC	CAWSHGGKLNEQFF
TRBJ2-1	TRBV28	once	TRBD2	TGTGCCCGGGGGGGGACTAGCGGGAGGGCCCGCAATGAGCAGTTCTTC	CARGGTSGRARNEQFF
TRBJ1-2	TRBV19	NA	TRBD1	TGTGCCAGTAGTGACAGGGGAAACTATGGCTACACCTTC	CASSDRGNYGYTF
TRBJ1-2	TRBV9	NA	NA	TGTGCCAGCAGCGTAGGATTCAGCGGCAGGGGCACCTATGGCTACACCTTC	CASSVGFSGRGTYGYTF
TRBJ1-6	TRBV30	few	NA	TGTGCCTGGGGTCCCAGGGGATGGAATTCACCCCTCCACTTT	CAWGPRGWNSPLHF
TRBJ2-3	TRBV7-3	NA	NA	TGTGCCAGCAGCGCCCAGGTTGTAGCGGAGGGAAGCACAGATACGCAGTATTTT	CASSAQVVAEGSTDTQYF
TRBJ2-2	TRBV27	NA	NA	TGTGCCAGCAGGTTCCTCAACACCGGGGAGCTGTTTTTT	CASRFLNTGELFF
TRBJ2-7	TRBV6-5	NA	TRBD1	TGTGCCAGCAGTACGAGACAGGGTTGGAACGAGCAGTACTTC	CASSTRQGWNEQYF
TRBJ2-5	TRBV29-1	NA	TRBD2	TGCAGCGTTGGGCGGGAGTACCAAGAGACCCAGTACTTC	CSVGREYQETQYF
TRBJ2-2	TRBV7-9	NA	TRBD2	TGTGCCAGCAGCTTAGCGGGAGGGCCGATCACCGGGGAGCTGTTTTTT	CASSLAGGPITGELFF
TRBJ1-1	TRBV7-9	NA	NA	TGTGCCAGCAGCTTAAGTCCGGGGAACACTGAAGCTTTCTTT	CASSLSPGNTEAFF
TRBJ2-5	TRBV28	NA	TRBD1	TGTGCCAGCAGTCTGACCGGGACAGGGAAAGAGACCCAGTACTTC	CASSLTGTGKETQYF
TRBJ2-7	TRBV5-3	NA	NA	TGTGCGACCCCTCGTGACTCTGGCCCAGCGTACGAGCAGTACTTC	CATPRDSGPAYEQYF
TRBJ2-5	TRBV27	once	NA	TGTGCCAGCAGTTCACTCCTCCGAGAGACCCAGTACTTC	CASSSLLRETQYF
TRBJ2-1	TRBV18	NA	TRBD1	TGTGCCAGCTCACCACCTAATGGACAGGGGGAGTTCTTC	CASSPPNGQGEFF
TRBJ1-3	TRBV11-3	NA	NA	TGTGCCAGCAGCTTAGGACCAGGGATCTCTGGAAACACCATATATTTT	CASSLGPGISGNTIYF
TRBJ1-2	TRBV7-9	once	TRBD1	TGTGCCAGCAGCTCCACACAGGGGAACTATGGCTACACCTTC	CASSSTQGNYGYTF
TRBJ2-5	TRBV7-7	NA	TRBD2	TGTGCTAGCAGCTTCCGGGGGGTACAAGAGACCCAGTACTTC	CASSFRGVQETQYF
TRBJ2-3	TRBV28	NA	NA	TGTGCCAGCAGCCGTGCGGGTGTACGTACGCAGTATTTT	CASSRAGVRTQYF
TRBJ1-3	TRBV7-8	NA	NA	TGTGCCAGCAGTTTTTTCACAGGGACCTCTGGAAACACCATATATTTT	CASSFFTGTSGNTIYF
TRBJ1-5	TRBV12-3/TRBV12-4	NA	NA	TGTGCCAGCAGTTTAACGGGGGATCAGCCCCAGCATTTT	CASSLTGDQPQHF
TRBJ2-1	TRBV5-1	NA	TRBD1	TGCGTCCCTCCGGACAGGGTATACAATGAGCAGTTCTTC	CVPPDRVYNEQFF
TRBJ2-1	TRBV2	once	TRBD2	TGTGCCAGCAGCCTAGCGGGAGCCTCCTCCTACAATGAGCAGTTCTTC	CASSLAGASSYNEQFF
TRBJ2-5	TRBV18	once	NA	TGTGCCAGCTCACCACCCCAGGGCTGGGAGACCCAGTACTTC	CASSPPQGWETQYF
TRBJ2-3	TRBV4-1	NA	TRBD2	TGCGCCAGCAGCCAGGGGACTAGCGGGACCTACACAGATACGCAGTATTTT	CASSQGTSGTYTDTQYF
TRBJ1-5	TRBV6-6	NA	NA	TGTGCCAGCAGTTACAGCGACCCTAGCAATCAGCCCCAGCATTTT	CASSYSDPSNQPQHF
TRBJ2-3	TRBV9	NA	TRBD1	TGTGCCAGCAGCGTGGCCGGGACAGGACACACAGATACGCAGTATTTT	CASSVAGTGHTDTQYF
TRBJ1-1	TRBV30	NA	NA	TGTGCCTGGAGTGCCCAGGGGCACACTGAAGCTTTCTTT	CAWSAQGHTEAFF
TRBJ2-7	TRBV28	NA	NA	TGTGCCAGCAGTTTTTTACAGGGAAAATACGAGCAGTACTTC	CASSFLQGKYEQYF
TRBJ1-5	TRBV28	NA	NA	TGTGCCAGCAGTCCGTCGGGGAGGGAGGATCAGCCCCAGCATTTT	CASSPSGREDQPQHF
TRBJ1-4	TRBV19	NA	TRBD1	TGTGCCAGTAGGGCCCCCGGGACAGGGAACGAAAAACTGTTTTTT	CASRAPGTGNEKLFF
TRBJ1-2	TRBV28	NA	NA	TGTGCCAGCAGTTTAATGTCGGTCTATGGCTACACCTTC	CASSLMSVYGYTF
TRBJ1-4	TRBV6-5	NA	TRBD1	TGTGCCAGCAGTTACTCCGACAGGGAACATGAAAAACTGTTTTTT	CASSYSDREHEKLFF
TRBJ2-7	TRBV7-9	NA	TRBD2	TGTGCCAGCAGCTTGGTGGGGTCGTCAGCGGGGTCCTACGAGCAGTACTTC	CASSLVGSSAGSYEQYF
TRBJ1-2	TRBV2	NA	TRBD1	TGTGCCAGCAATACAGGGGGGACTAACTATGGCTACACCTTC	CASNTGGTNYGYTF
TRBJ2-2	TRBV18	NA	TRBD2	TGTGCCAGCTCACCTGTGATAGCGGGAGAATCCGGGGAGCTGTTTTTT	CASSPVIAGESGELFF
TRBJ1-2	TRBV5-1	NA	TRBD1	TGCGCCAGCAGCTCGGGACAGGACTATGGCTACACCTTC	CASSSGQDYGYTF
TRBJ2-5	TRBV2	NA	NA	TGTGCCAGCATCAATTATGGGGCCAGGGTGTTGGAGACCCAGTACTTC	CASINYGARVLETQYF
TRBJ1-5	TRBV6-5	once	NA	TGTGCCAGCGTCCCAGACAGAAACAATCAGCCCCAGCATTTT	CASVPDRNNQPQHF
TRBJ2-5	TRBV11-1	NA	NA	TGTGCCAGCAGCTTAGCATGGTACGGGTCTCAAGAGACCCAGTACTTC	CASSLAWYGSQETQYF
TRBJ1-5	TRBV28	NA	NA	TGTGCCAGCAGAAATACAGGGAATCAGCCCCAGCATTTT	CASRNTGNQPQHF
TRBJ1-1	TRBV5-4	NA	NA	TGTGCCAGCAGCCTACCGTCAGGGATGAACACTGAAGCTTTCTTT	CASSLPSGMNTEAFF
TRBJ2-7	TRBV3-1/TRBV3-2	NA	NA	TGTGCCAGCAGCCCCTCAGCGGCCTACGAGCAGTACTTC	CASSPSAAYEQYF
TRBJ2-1	TRBV19	once	TRBD2	TGTGCCAGTATTTCTAGCGGGAGGAGCAATGAGCAGTTCTTC	CASISSGRSNEQFF
TRBJ1-1	TRBV27	NA	NA	TGTGCCAGCGGACCTCGGACACTACAGGGCACTGAAGCTTTCTTT	CASGPRTLQGTEAFF
TRBJ1-2	TRBV11-2	NA	TRBD1	TGTGCCAGCAGCGAAAGACAGGGGAAAGATGGCTACACCTTC	CASSERQGKDGYTF
TRBJ2-1	TRBV18	NA	NA	TGTGCCAGCGCCCCCACAGGGAGTGAACGGAATGAGCAGTTCTTC	CASAPTGSERNEQFF